This T cell receptor (beta chain) was sequenced in a study of neurological immune-mediated disorders. Whole-study findings and limits: Any association between clinical or MRI features and the multiple sclerosis repertoire cluster was absent. When the repertoires were grouped phylogenetically, those of 18 of the 34 multiple sclerosis patients came together in a single cluster of related CDR3 sequences, which points to a possible repertoire-level signature. Across subjects, expanded clones had no CDR3 amino acid sequences in common, pointing to private repertoires in all groups.

For this clonotype: Its target is unknown.

TCRdb fed the 5' RACE reads into MiXCR, producing one record per CDR3 protein. The repertoire includes 10,000 to 12,000 distinct CDR3 sequences, about 22% of them detected once, and roughly an eighth sits in the top ten. The sorted libraries involved the use of around 1 million CD4+ or CD8+ T cells. The CDR3 contains 17 residues. Germline V lookup: CDR1 SGHDT, CDR2 YYEEEE. V lost 0 bases, J lost 0 bases, and 16 bases lay in between. The specimen was CD8+ T cells from blood. This clonotype was sampled from a woman aged 40 to 49 with multiple sclerosis. This sequence joins TRBV5-6 and TRBJ2-7, with D possibly being TRBD1 or TRBD2 (5 bases each). Here the CDR3 DNA reads TGTGCCAGCAGCTTGGATTGGTCCGGGACGGTCTCCTACGAGCAGTACTTC. The encoded protein is CASSLDWSGTVSYEQYF.